This T cell receptor beta chain was captured by sequencing in a study of blood T cells in healthy people across ages. Germline V gene data show CDR1 as ENHRY and CDR2 as SYGVKD. The CDR3 contains 14 residues. V was cut by 4 bases and J by 3 bases, with 12 bases left in between. This clonotype came up many times. Next came a second PCR, run for roughly 6 to 11 cycles, which used a sample-barcoded 5' primer along with a J-beta primer mix. TCRdb ran MiXCR on the 5' RACE reads and lists one entry per CDR3 protein. The sample gives fewer than 800,000 distinct CDR3 sequences, around a quarter of which show up once; 8% to 10% is in the top ten. These sequences were also reported in another study, on T cells of mothers and their children.

The chain links TRBV10-3 to TRBJ2-5, with D possibly called TRBD1 or TRBD2 (5 bases each). This clonotype originated in a boy between 5 and 17 years old in good health. The sequencing sample was made of blood. CDR3 amino acids: CAISAGAFKETQYF. Written as DNA, the CDR3 is TGTGCCATCAGTGCCGGGGCCTTTAAAGAGACCCAGTACTTC.